This TCR beta chain came from a study of T cells in Graves' hyperthyroidism and ophthalmopathy. RNA transcripts were the template for amplifying TCR beta CDR3 regions. A set of HTBI primers served as the primers for a first-round RT-PCR of the TCR CDR3. TCRdb called the multiplex PCR reads again in MiXCR, with one record for every CDR3 protein. The sample lists more than 350,000 distinct CDR3 sequences; 13% to 15% were seen once. This CDR3 is 14 amino acids long. Looked up from germline, CDR1 is MDHEN and CDR2 is SYDVKM. Trimming took 0 bases from V and 6 from J, leaving 11 bases between them. Lactation, pregnancy, other autoimmune disease or uncontrolled infection led to exclusion of patients.

The TCR was taken from a woman aged 55-70 years with Graves' ophthalmopathy. The V call is TRBV28, the J call TRBJ1-1, with D possibly being TRBD1 (6 bases). The sequencing input was blood. CDR3 nucleotide sequence: TGTGCCAGCAGTTTATGGACAGGTCCGGCTGAAGCTTTCTTT. Translating gives CASSLWTGPAEAFF. Variable domain in full (rest from reference TRBV28 and TRBJ1-1): DVKVTQSSRYLVKRTGEKVFLECVQDMDHENMFWYRQDPGLGLRLIYFSYDVKMKEKGDIPEGYSVSREKKERFSLILESASTNQTSMYLCASSLWTGPAEAFFGQGTRLTVV.